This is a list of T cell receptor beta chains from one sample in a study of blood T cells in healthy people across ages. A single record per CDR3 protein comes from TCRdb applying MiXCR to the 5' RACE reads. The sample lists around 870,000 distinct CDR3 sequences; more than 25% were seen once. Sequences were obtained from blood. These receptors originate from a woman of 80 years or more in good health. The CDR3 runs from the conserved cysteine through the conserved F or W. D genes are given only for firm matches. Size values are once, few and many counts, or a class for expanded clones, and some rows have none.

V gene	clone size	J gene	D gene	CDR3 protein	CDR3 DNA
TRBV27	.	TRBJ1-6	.	CAGSPRQVNSPLHF	TGTGCCGGCAGTCCGCGACAAGTTAATTCACCCCTCCACTTT
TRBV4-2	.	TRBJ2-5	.	CASSQYGYVETQYF	TGTGCCAGCAGCCAATACGGATATGTGGAGACCCAGTACTTC
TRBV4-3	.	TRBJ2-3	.	CASSQVQGYSTDTQYF	TGCGCCAGCAGCCAAGTTCAGGGATATAGCACAGATACGCAGTATTTT
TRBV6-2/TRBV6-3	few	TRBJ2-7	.	CASSQGWAYEQYF	TGTGCCAGCAGTCAGGGTTGGGCCTACGAGCAGTACTTC
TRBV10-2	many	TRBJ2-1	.	CASSENNEQFF	TGCGCCAGCAGTGAAAACAATGAGCAGTTCTTC
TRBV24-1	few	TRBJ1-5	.	CATSVSGSNQPQHF	TGTGCCACCAGTGTTAGCGGTAGCAATCAGCCCCAGCATTTT
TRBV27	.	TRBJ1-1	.	CASGLQGIASEAFF	TGTGCCAGCGGACTACAGGGTATAGCATCTGAAGCTTTCTTT
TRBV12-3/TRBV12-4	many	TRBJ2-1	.	CASSFSQGIYNEQFF	TGTGCCAGCAGTTTTAGTCAGGGAATCTACAATGAGCAGTTCTTC
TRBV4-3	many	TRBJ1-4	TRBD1	CASSPRDRSNEKLFF	TGCGCCAGCAGCCCCCGGGACAGGAGTAATGAAAAACTGTTTTTT
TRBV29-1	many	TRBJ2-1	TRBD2	CSVLEGGTGGHNEQFF	TGCAGCGTTCTTGAAGGAGGGACGGGGGGGCACAATGAGCAGTTCTTC
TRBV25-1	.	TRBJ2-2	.	CASRDSGNTGELFF	TGTGCCAGCAGAGACAGCGGAAACACCGGGGAGCTGTTTTTT
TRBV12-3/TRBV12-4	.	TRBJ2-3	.	CASPYGAPPDAQYF	TGTGCCAGCCCATACGGGGCCCCACCAGATGCGCAGTATTTT
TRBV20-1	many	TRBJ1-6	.	CSARDSGNSPLHF	TGCAGTGCGAGGGACTCAGGGAATTCACCCCTCCACTTT
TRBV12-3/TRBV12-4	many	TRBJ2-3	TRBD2	CASSPLSGAYTDTQYF	TGTGCCAGCAGTCCACTTAGCGGGGCCTACACAGATACGCAGTATTTT
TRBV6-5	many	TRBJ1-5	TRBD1	CASSYRAPGQGFGNQPQHF	TGTGCCAGCAGTTACCGAGCGCCGGGACAGGGATTTGGCAATCAGCCCCAGCATTTT
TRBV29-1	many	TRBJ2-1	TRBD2	CSVDKAGGGNEQFF	TGCAGCGTTGATAAGGCGGGGGGTGGTAATGAGCAGTTCTTC
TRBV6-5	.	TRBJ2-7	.	CASSTGPWGEQYF	TGTGCCAGCAGCACGGGTCCCTGGGGTGAGCAGTACTTC
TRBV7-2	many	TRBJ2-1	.	CASSPPRDEQFF	TGTGCCAGCAGCCCCCCGAGAGATGAGCAGTTCTTC
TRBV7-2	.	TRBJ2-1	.	CAGSLLSLNNEQFF	TGTGCCGGCAGCTTACTTAGTTTAAACAATGAGCAGTTCTTC
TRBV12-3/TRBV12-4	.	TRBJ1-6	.	CASSRTGLNNSPLHF	TGTGCCAGCAGCCGCACGGGACTTAATAATTCACCCCTCCACTTT
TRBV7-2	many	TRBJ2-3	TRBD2	CASSPRLAGESNTQYF	TGTGCCAGCAGCCCCCGACTAGCGGGGGAATCAAATACGCAGTATTTT
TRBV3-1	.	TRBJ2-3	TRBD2	CASSQDVGGAYGDTQYF	TGTGCCAGCAGCCAAGATGTCGGGGGGGCCTACGGGGATACGCAGTATTTT
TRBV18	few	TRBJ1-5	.	CASSPGIVQPQHF	TGTGCCAGCTCACCGGGAATCGTACAGCCCCAGCATTTT
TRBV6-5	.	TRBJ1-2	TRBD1	CASQRAPQGAYGYTF	TGTGCCAGCCAACGCGCTCCTCAGGGGGCATATGGCTACACCTTC
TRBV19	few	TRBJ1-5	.	CASSIVNQPQHF	TGTGCCAGTAGTATAGTTAATCAGCCCCAGCATTTT
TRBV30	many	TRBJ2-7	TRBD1	CAWSVHRGYEQYF	TGTGCCTGGAGTGTACACAGGGGTTACGAGCAGTACTTC
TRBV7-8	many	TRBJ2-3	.	CASSTRQKHTDTQYF	TGTGCCAGCAGCACAAGACAGAAACACACAGATACGCAGTATTTT
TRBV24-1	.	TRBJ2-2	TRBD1	CATKGGLDTGELFF	TGTGCCACCAAAGGGGGCCTGGACACCGGGGAGCTGTTTTTT
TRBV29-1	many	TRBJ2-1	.	CSADPDRSTYNEQFF	TGCAGCGCCGACCCCGACAGGTCAACCTACAATGAGCAGTTCTTC
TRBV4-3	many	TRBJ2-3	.	CASSQEAGTALSTDTQYF	TGCGCCAGCAGCCAAGAAGCGGGGACAGCGCTCAGCACAGATACGCAGTATTTT
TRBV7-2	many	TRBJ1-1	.	CASSLRVQGESSAFF	TGTGCCAGCAGCCTGCGAGTGCAGGGCGAAAGCTCGGCTTTCTTT
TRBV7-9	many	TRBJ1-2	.	CASSNRGDYTF	TGTGCCAGCAGTAATCGGGGGGACTACACCTTC
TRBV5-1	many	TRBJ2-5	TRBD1	CASSPRDSQETQYF	TGCGCCAGCAGCCCCCGGGACAGTCAAGAGACCCAGTACTTC
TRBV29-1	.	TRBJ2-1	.	CSGSLNEQFF	TGCAGCGGTAGCCTAAATGAGCAGTTCTTC
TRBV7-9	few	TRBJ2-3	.	CASSLGDGGADTQYF	TGTGCCAGCAGCCTCGGGGACGGGGGAGCAGATACGCAGTATTTT
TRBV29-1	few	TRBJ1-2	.	CSVDRGGINGYTF	TGCAGCGTTGATAGGGGCGGGATTAATGGCTACACCTTC
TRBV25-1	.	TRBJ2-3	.	CASSPRGRADTQYF	TGTGCCAGCAGTCCTCGGGGGCGGGCAGATACGCAGTATTTT
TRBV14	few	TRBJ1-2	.	CASSPTRHLLYGYTF	TGTGCCAGCAGCCCTACTAGACATCTCCTCTATGGCTACACCTTC
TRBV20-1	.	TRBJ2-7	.	CSTGNYVQYF	TGCAGTACTGGAAACTACGTGCAGTACTTC
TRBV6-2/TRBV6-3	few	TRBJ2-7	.	CASRMIDSPSSYEQYF	TGTGCCAGCAGGATGATAGACAGCCCGAGCTCCTACGAGCAGTACTTC
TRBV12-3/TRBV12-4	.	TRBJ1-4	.	CASRVGRKLFF	TGTGCCAGCAGGGTAGGGCGAAAACTGTTTTTT
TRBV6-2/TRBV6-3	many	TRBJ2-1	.	CASIGTINNEQFF	TGTGCCAGCATCGGGACCATTAACAACGAGCAGTTCTTC
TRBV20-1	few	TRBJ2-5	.	CSAIVPLSFQETQYF	TGCAGTGCTATTGTCCCTCTTTCCTTCCAAGAGACCCAGTACTTC
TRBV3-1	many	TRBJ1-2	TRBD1	CASSSRDRGIYGYTF	TGTGCCAGCAGCTCCCGGGACAGGGGAATCTATGGCTACACCTTC
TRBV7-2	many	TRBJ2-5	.	CASSFQSTETQYF	TGTGCCAGCAGCTTTCAGTCCACGGAGACCCAGTACTTC
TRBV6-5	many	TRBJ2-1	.	CASSYARGAYNEQFF	TGTGCCAGCAGTTATGCCAGGGGGGCCTACAATGAGCAGTTCTTC
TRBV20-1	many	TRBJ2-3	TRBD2	CSAATGLAGGRDTQYF	TGCAGTGCCGCGACTGGACTAGCGGGGGGAAGGGATACGCAGTATTTT
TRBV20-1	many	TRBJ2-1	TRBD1	CSARDRTGSVSSYNEQFF	TGCAGTGCTAGAGATAGGACAGGGTCAGTAAGCTCCTACAATGAGCAGTTCTTC
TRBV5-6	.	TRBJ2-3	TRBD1	CASSLSQGARGDTQYF	TGTGCCAGCAGCTTATCGCAGGGGGCGCGGGGAGATACGCAGTATTTT
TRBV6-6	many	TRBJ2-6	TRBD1	CASRDLGQASGANVLTF	TGTGCCAGCAGAGATCTCGGACAGGCCTCTGGGGCCAACGTCCTGACTTTC
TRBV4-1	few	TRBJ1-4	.	CASSHPPFNEKLFF	TGCGCCAGCAGCCACCCACCGTTTAATGAAAAACTGTTTTTT
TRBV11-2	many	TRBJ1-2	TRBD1	CASLPATGVPYGYTF	TGTGCCAGCCTGCCCGCGACAGGGGTTCCCTATGGCTACACCTTC
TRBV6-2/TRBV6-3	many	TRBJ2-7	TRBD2	CASRPGTSGSYEQYF	TGTGCCAGCAGGCCAGGGACTAGCGGATCCTACGAGCAGTACTTC
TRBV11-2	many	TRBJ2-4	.	CASSLDYKNIQYF	TGTGCCAGCAGCTTAGACTACAAAAACATTCAGTACTTC
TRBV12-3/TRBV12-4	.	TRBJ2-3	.	CASKGTSADAQYF	TGTGCCAGCAAGGGCACGAGCGCAGATGCGCAGTATTTT
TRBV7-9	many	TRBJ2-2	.	CASSSQGTGELFF	TGCGCCAGCAGCTCACAGGGAACCGGGGAGCTGTTTTTT
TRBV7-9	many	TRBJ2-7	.	CASSFTGLEQYF	TGTGCCAGCAGCTTCACAGGGCTCGAGCAGTACTTC
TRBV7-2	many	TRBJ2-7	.	CASSLEAYEQYF	TGTGCCAGCAGCTTAGAAGCCTACGAGCAGTACTTC
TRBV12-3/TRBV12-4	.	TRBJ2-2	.	CASSPGQQLTEELFF	TGTGCCAGCAGTCCAGGACAGCAACTCACCGAGGAGCTGTTTTTT